The sequence of this T cell receptor (beta chain) was determined in a study of OX40 agonist ivuxolimab in advanced cancers. Study-wide results and limits: Antigens targeted by the expanded peripheral T cells were not determined. Expanded clones belonging to CD8+ T cells outnumbered, on average, those of CD4+.

A word on this clone: As yet, its antigen is unknown.

Sequencing used immunoSEQ multiplex PCR; TCRdb keeps in-frame clones, though not all of them. There are 65,000 to 80,000 clones in the sample; 70% to 90% occur only once, and 0.6% to 0.8% lies in the top ten. CDR1 and CDR2 from the germline V gene are SGHRS and YFSETQ. The CDR3 is 14 residues long. V dropped 4 bases and J dropped 5; count of bases not matched to a gene: 5. This sequence originates from an adult with an advanced solid tumor such as melanoma, head and neck, liver or kidney cancer. Here the sequenced sample was CD4+ or CD8+ T cells sorted from blood, taken in a trial of the OX40 agonist ivuxolimab. The rearrangement joins TRBV5-1 to TRBJ1-1; 10 positions match TRBD1. The CDR3 sequence: CASSMDRGGTEAFF. DNA for the CDR3: TGCGCCAGCAGCATGGACAGGGGGGGAACTGAAGCTTTCTTT.